The clone carrying this T cell receptor (beta chain) was seen a few times. Its matching antigen is unknown. There are 14 residues in the CDR3. Germline trimming cut 5 bases from V and 0 bases from J; bases unmatched to any gene: 3. Germline CDR1 SGHTA, CDR2 FQGNSA. This record comes from a study of spatial heterogeneity in lung cancer. Study-wide context: The mean occurrence of each unique TCR and UMI combination in raw reads exceeded 9.5.

A unique molecular identifier was carried by every single TCR cDNA molecule. Each CDR3 protein is one row after TCRdb ran MiXCR on the 5' RACE reads. This sample has approximately 20,000 distinct CDR3 sequences, with approximately 2.8% found just once. Study-wide findings and caveats: Higher tumor mutation counts went along with higher counts of expanded intratumoral alpha and beta TCRs.

Time point: sample taken at primary tumor resection. No cells were sorted before sequencing. The whole RNA sequenced was extracted from tumor, nontumor lung or frozen PBMC. Source: lung tumor tissue, taken at surgery. The gene calls are TRBV7-2 and TRBJ2-7, with 8 bases matching TRBD2. The TCR sequence derives from a male donor with early-stage non-small cell lung cancer. CDR3 DNA: TGTGCCAGCAGCAAAAGCGGGGGCTCCTACGAGCAGTACTTC. Protein sequence: CASSKSGGSYEQYF.